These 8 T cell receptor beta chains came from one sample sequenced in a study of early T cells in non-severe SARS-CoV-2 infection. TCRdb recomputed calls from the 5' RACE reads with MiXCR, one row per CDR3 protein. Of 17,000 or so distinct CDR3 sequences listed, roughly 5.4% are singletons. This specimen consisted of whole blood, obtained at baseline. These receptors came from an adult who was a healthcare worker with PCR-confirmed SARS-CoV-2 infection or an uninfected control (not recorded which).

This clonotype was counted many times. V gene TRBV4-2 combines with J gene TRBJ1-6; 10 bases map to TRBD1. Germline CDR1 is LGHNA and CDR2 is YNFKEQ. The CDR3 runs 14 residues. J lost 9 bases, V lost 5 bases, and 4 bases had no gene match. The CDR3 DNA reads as TGTGCCAGCAGCGCTAGGACAGGGGGTTCACCCCTCCACTTT. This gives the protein CASSARTGGSPLHF.

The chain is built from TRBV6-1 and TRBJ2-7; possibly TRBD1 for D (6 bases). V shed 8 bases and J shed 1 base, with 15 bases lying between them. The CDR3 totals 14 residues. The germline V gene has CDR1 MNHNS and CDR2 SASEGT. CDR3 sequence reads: CASSPDRRSYEQYF. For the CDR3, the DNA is TGTGCCAGCTCGCCTGACAGGCGTTCCTACGAGCAGTACTTC.

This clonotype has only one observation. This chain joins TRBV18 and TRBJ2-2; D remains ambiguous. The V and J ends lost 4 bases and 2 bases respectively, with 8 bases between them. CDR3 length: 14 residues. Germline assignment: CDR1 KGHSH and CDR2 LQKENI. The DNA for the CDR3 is TGTGCCAGCTCACTACAATCCAACACCGGGGAGCTGTTTTTT. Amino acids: CASSLQSNTGELFF.

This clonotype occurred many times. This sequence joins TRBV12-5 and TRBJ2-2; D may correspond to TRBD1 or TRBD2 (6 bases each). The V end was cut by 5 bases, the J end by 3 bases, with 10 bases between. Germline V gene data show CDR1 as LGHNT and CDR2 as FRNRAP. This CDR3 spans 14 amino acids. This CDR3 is CASGPRGDTGELFF. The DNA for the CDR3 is TGTGCTAGTGGTCCGAGGGGGGACACCGGGGAGCTGTTTTTT.

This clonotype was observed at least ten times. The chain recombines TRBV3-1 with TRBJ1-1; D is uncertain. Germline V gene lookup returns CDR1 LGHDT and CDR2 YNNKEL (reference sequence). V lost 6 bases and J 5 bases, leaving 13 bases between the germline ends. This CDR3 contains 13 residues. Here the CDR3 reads CASSLSTSTEAFF. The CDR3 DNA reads TGTGCCAGCAGTCTATCGACGAGTACTGAAGCTTTCTTT.

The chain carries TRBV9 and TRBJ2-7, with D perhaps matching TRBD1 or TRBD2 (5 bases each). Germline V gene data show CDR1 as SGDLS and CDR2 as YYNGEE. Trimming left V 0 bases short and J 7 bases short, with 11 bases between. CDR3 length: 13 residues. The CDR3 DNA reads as TGTGCCAGCAGCGTAGTTTGGGACGGGGAGCAGTACTTC. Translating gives CASSVVWDGEQYF.

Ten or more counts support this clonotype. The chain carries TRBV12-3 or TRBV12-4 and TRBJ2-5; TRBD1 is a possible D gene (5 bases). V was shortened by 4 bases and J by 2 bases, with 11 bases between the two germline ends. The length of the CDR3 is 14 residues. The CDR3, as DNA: TGTGCCAGCAGTTCTTTAGGGGTTCAAGAGACCCAGTACTTC. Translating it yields CASSSLGVQETQYF.

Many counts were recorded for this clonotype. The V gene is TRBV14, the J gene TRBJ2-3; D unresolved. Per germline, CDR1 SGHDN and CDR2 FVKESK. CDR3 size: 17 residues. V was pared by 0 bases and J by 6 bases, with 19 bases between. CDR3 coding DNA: TGTGCCAGCAGCCAAGAGGCGGTTGGCATCTTTTTGGATACGCAGTATTTT. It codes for CASSQEAVGIFLDTQYF.